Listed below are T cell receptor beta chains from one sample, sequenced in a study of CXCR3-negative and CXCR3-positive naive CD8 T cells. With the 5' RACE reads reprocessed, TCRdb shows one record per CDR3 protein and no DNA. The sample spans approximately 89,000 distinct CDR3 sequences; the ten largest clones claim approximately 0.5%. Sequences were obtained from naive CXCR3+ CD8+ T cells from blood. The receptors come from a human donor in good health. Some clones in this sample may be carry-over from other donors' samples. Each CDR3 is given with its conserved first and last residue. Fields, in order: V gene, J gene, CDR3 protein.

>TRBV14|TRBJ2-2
CASSQDFGRENTGELFF
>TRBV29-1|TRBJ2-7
CSVRSAGEPLYEQYF
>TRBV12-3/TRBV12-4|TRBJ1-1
CASSDSMNTEAFF
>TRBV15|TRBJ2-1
CATNGVTGNNEQFF
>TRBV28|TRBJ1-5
CATHRQGGNQPQHF
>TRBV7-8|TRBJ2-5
CASSFLVTFPNQETQYF
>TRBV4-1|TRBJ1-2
CASSHGTVHYGYTF
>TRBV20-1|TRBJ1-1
CSARDLGTATEAFF
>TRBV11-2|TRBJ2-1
CASSSWTSGSFEQFF
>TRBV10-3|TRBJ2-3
CAISDPAGVDTQYF
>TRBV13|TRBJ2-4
CASSNWTSGYSIQYF
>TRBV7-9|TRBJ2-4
CASSLTSKTSGRAGNIQYF
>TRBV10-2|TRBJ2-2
CASSEPQGHGGELFF
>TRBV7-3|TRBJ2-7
CASSPGGRYEQYF
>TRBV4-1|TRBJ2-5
CASSQDWLEETQYF
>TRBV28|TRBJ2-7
CASSLSWTEQYF
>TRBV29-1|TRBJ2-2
CSVEIGTASNTGELFF
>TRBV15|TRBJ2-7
CATSNSYEQYF
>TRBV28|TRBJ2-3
CASSLRQQHLSTDTQYF
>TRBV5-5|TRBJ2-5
CASSSPGGVETQYF
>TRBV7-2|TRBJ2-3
CASSVGLPTDTQYF
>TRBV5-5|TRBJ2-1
CASSLVGSTYNEQFF
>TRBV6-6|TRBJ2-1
CASSYSMGGSYNEQFF
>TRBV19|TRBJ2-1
CASSTSRSSYNEQFF
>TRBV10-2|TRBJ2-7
CASETGQGGDEQYF
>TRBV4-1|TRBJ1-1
CASSRRTEDTEAFF
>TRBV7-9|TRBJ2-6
CATPSGQGPLWANVLTF
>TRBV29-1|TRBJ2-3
CSVEGVEQGITDTQYF
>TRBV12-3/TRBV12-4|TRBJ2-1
CASSPRRTWRFF
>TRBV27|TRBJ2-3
CASSLSMADTQYF
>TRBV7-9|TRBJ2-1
CASSATGDEQFF
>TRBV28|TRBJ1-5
CASWPISNQPQHF
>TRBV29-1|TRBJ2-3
CSVPTGAGAITDTQYF
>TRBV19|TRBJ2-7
CASGPGTGGYEQYF
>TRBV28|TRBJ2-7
CASSLTPKSYEQYF
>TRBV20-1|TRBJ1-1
CSARPITGYTEAFF
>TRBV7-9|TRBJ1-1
CASTTDGRTEAFF
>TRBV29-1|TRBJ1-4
CSAQSGTGYELFF
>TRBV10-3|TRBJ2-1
CAISAMDQTVYNEQFF
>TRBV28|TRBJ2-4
CASRPNRGLAKNIQYF
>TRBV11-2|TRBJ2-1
CASSFAAGGLLSEQFF
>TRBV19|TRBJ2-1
CASSIGAGVYNEQFF
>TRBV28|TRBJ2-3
CASSPGPPRGVVTDTQYF
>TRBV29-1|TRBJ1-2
CSVRVDYNYGYTF
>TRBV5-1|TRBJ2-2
CASSLALQTTGELFF
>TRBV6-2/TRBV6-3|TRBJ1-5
CASSYARMDQPQHF
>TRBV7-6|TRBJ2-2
CASSPGGEPFF
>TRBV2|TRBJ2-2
CASSEALTGELFF